The 10 T cell receptor beta chains below come from one sample, sequenced in a study of technical replicates of blood from a handful of donors. Using immunoSEQ multiplex PCR, the repertoire was profiled, and TCRdb retains in-frame clones only, with some absent. The sample contains about 82,000 clones, around 96% of which appear only once. What was sequenced was T cells isolated from PBMCs. The receptors shown here come from a human donor in good health.

This clone was counted ten times or more. V gene TRBV6-6 combines with J gene TRBJ2-5; 13 bases agree with TRBD2. The trim removed 7 bases at V and 3 bases at J, leaving 5 bases unmatched. In germline, CDR1 is MNHNY, CDR2 SVGAGI (reference sequence). This CDR3 is built from 15 residues. In DNA, the CDR3 is TGTGCCAGCACTATGACTAGCGGGGGGAAAGAGACCCAGTACTTC. Protein: CASTMTSGGKETQYF.

This chain connects TRBV6-1 to TRBJ1-1; D gene ambiguous. V gave up 7 bases and J gave up 1 base, with 10 bases separating them. The length of the CDR3 is 13 residues. Germline loops: CDR1 MNHNS, CDR2 SASEGT. The CDR3 DNA is TGTGCCAGCACGAGTTTTCGGAACACTGAAGCTTTCTTT. Its protein product is CASTSFRNTEAFF.

The chain links TRBV9 to TRBJ1-2; 7 nucleotides align to TRBD1. Trimming at V came to 2 bases and at J to 4 bases, leaving 8 bases not matched to a gene. In germline, CDR1 is SGDLS, CDR2 YYNGEE. This CDR3 has 15 residues. Here the CDR3 DNA reads TGTGCCAGCAGCGTCGGACAGGCTGCGAGCTATGGCTACACCTTC. Its protein is CASSVGQAASYGYTF.

The V call is TRBV5-6, the J call TRBJ1-2; D remains unclear. Germline loops: CDR1 SGHDT, CDR2 YYEEEE. There are 13 residues in the CDR3. Trimming removed 1 base at V and 4 bases at J, with 8 bases between. The CDR3 spells CASSLSRSYGYTF. The CDR3 DNA is TGTGCCAGCAGCTTGTCCAGATCCTATGGCTACACCTTC.

V is TRBV27 and J is TRBJ2-7; D is undetermined. The CDR3 is made up of 15 amino acids. The germline V gene encodes CDR1 MNHEY and CDR2 SMNVEV (reference sequence). V lost 5 bases and J lost 4, with 18 bases in between. This CDR3 is CASSDFVMGGYEQYF. CDR3 DNA: TGTGCCAGCAGTGACTTCGTAATGGGTGGATACGAGCAGTACTTC.

The chain links TRBV30 to TRBJ2-5, with a weak D call TRBD1 (6 bases). The CDR3 loop spans 13 amino acids. V dropped 3 bases and J dropped 4 bases, with 12 bases sitting between them. Germline CDR1 is GTSNPN and CDR2 is SVGIG (reference sequence). CDR3 region: CAWSKTGTETQYF. The DNA of the CDR3 is TGTGCCTGGAGCAAAACAGGGACAGAGACCCAGTACTTC.

The V call is TRBV7-2, the J call TRBJ2-1, with 11 bases matching TRBD2. V trimming: 5 bases; J trimming: 3 bases; junction bases outside the gene matches: 3. The length of the CDR3 is 15 residues. From germline, CDR1 is SGHTA and CDR2 FQGNSA. The CDR3 nucleotides are TGTGCCAGCAGCACGGGACTAGCGGTCTACAATGAGCAGTTCTTC. Translating gives CASSTGLAVYNEQFF. Full variable domain (rest looked up from reference TRBV7-2 and TRBJ2-1): GAGVSQSPSNKVTEKGKDVELRCDPISGHTALYWYRQSLGQGLEFLIYFQGNSAPDKSGLPSDRFSAERTGGSVSTLTIQRTQQEDSAVYLCASSTGLAVYNEQFFGPGTRLTVL.

J is TRBJ2-7 and V is TRBV7-2; 8 bases are shared with TRBD1. Germline CDR1 SGHTA, CDR2 FQGNSA. The CDR3 is 13 residues long. J gave up 11 bases and V 6 bases, and 12 bases lay outside the gene matches. In DNA, the CDR3 is TGTGCCAGCAGTCATAATATGGACAGGGTTGAGTACTTC. This gives the protein CASSHNMDRVEYF. Drawing the rest from reference TRBV7-2 and TRBJ2-7, the complete variable domain is GAGVSQSPSNKVTEKGKDVELRCDPISGHTALYWYRQSLGQGLEFLIYFQGNSAPDKSGLPSDRFSAERTGGSVSTLTIQRTQQEDSAVYLCASSHNMDRVEYFGPGTRLTVT.

V is TRBV5-4 and J is TRBJ1-3; D perhaps matches TRBD1 (6 bases). The CDR3 consists of 14 residues. V shed 2 bases and J shed 4 bases, with 10 bases lying between them. Germline V lookup: CDR1 SGHNT, CDR2 YYREEE (reference sequence). DNA of the CDR3: TGTGCCAGCAGCTTACAGGGTTCGGGAAACACCATATATTTT. This sequence encodes CASSLQGSGNTIYF.

The chain links TRBV6-5 to TRBJ1-1; D gene unclear. The germline V gene has CDR1 MNHEY and CDR2 SVGAGI. CDR3 length equals 16 residues. V dropped 0 bases and J dropped 6 bases, with 17 bases sitting between them. CDR3 sequence (DNA): TGTGCCAGCAGTTACTCGATACGCGAAATCATAGCTGAAGCTTTCTTT. Translation gives CASSYSIREIIAEAFF.